This paragraph reports one T cell receptor beta chain. The clone's antigen remains unknown. Nothing much larger sits one base from this clone, and base qualities are not available. The sample belongs to a study of blood T cell repertoires in COVID-19 (dated by TCRdb to about 2020). For context, the study as a whole: Samples from collaborators originated in the United States, Italy and Spain and spanned both the acute and convalescent phases of COVID-19. A freely available public database, intended as a resource for researchers studying the immune response to SARS-CoV-2, is where the repertoires were released. Samples were obtained from the ongoing ImmuneRACE study (first 160 participants) and from roughly 1,300 subjects provided by 6 global collaborators. The material from the prospective study consisted of cDNA or gDNA derived from T cells, B-cell-depleted T cells, or PBMCs. Subjects who had been exposed to COVID-19, were actively infected with it, or had recovered from it provided the deeply sampled blood TCRbeta repertoires that made up the dataset. HLA class I and class II types, where available, came from metadata supplied by the sample provider rather than from assay-based typing. The sample metadata nearly always contained a de-identified subject ID, COVID-19 status, age in years and sex.

TCRbeta CDR3 regions were amplified from genomic DNA by means of the immunoSEQ Assay, a bias-controlled multiplex PCR. Processing in the source paper ran as follows. The number of nucleated cells in each sample was estimated from the amplification of reference gene primers within the assay. To quantify the absolute abundance of each unique TCRbeta CDR3 rearrangement, sequence reads were collapsed and filtered. For each sample, productive Simpson clonality was calculated as the square root of Simpson's diversity index over productive rearrangements. Not all clones reach the TCRdb copy of this immuneACCESS table, which keeps in-frame sequences only. Checked studies attribute under half of the gap to unresolved V genes and leave the rest unexplained. V and J calls and clone size are given by that table; D and trimming were obtained from the DNA. The sample yields approximately 490,000 clones; more than 85% were counted once. The ten biggest clones cover 8% to 9.5% of the sample.

From a lookup of the germline V gene, CDR1 and CDR2 are LGHNT and FRNRAP. The CDR3 goes from the cysteine to the phenylalanine over 15 residues. Only the CDR3 DNA is retained, 45 bases long and in frame from the first base. The trim is 6 bases for V and 0 bases for J, with a gap of 11 bases between the germline ends. General findings and caveats noted by the study authors: The quantity of clinical and demographic metadata differed by source and by participant and was supplied without curation.

Enrolling through a virtual design, the prospective study's participants ranged in age from roughly 18 to 90 years and lived across around 25 United States geographic areas. To assign participants to cohorts, the prospective study relied on clinical history that participants themselves reported in a screening survey and a study questionnaire. Recovered participants in ImmuneRACE Cohort 3 were defined by two consecutive negative NP/OP PCR tests, clearance by a healthcare professional, or resolution of symptoms. Each participant in the prospective study had whole blood, serum and a nasopharyngeal or oropharyngeal swab collected by mobile phlebotomists. Additional blood draws and questionnaires over an approximately two-month period could optionally be provided by prospective study participants. Before DNA extraction, blood samples from the prospective study were shipped at room temperature or frozen.

The chain links TRBV12-5 with TRBJ2-2; the D gene is possibly TRBD2, with 6 bases matching. The TCR was taken from a woman in her sixties or seventies who had recovered from COVID-19. Sequences were obtained from PBMCs or T cells enriched from blood (not recorded which). The CDR3 has the sequence CASGSGTSNTGELFF. Here is the DNA: TGTGCTAGTGGATCCGGGACTTCGAACACCGGGGAGCTGTTTTTT.